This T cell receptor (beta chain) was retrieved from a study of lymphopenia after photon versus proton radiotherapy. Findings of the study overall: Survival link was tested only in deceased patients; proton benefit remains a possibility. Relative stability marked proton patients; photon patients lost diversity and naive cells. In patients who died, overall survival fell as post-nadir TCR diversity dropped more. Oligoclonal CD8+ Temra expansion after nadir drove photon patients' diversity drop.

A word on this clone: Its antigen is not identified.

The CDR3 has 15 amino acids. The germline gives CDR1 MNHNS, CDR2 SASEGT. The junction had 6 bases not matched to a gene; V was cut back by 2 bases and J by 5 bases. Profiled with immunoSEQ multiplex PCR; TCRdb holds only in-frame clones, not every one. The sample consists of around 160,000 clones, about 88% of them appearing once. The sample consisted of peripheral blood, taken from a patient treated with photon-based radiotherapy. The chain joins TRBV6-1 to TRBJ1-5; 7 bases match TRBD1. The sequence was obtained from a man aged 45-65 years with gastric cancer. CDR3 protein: CASSESLGQDQPQHF. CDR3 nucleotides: TGTGCCAGCAGTGAAAGCTTAGGACAGGATCAGCCCCAGCATTTT.